This TCR beta chain stems from a study of blood T cell repertoires in COVID-19 (dated by TCRdb to the early 2020s). With respect to the entire study: Samples covering the acute and convalescent phases of COVID-19 were provided by collaborators in the United States, Italy and Spain. The material from the prospective study consisted of cDNA or gDNA derived from T cells, B-cell-depleted T cells, or PBMCs. The samples were drawn from two sources: the first 160 participants of the ongoing ImmuneRACE study, and fewer than 1,500 subjects contributed by 6 global collaborators. Deeply sampled blood TCRbeta repertoires from subjects exposed to, actively infected with, or recovered from COVID-19 were included in the dataset. The repertoires were released in a freely available public database intended as a resource for research on the immune response to SARS-CoV-2. The sample metadata nearly always contained a de-identified subject ID, COVID-19 status, age in years and sex. Where available, HLA class I and class II types were taken from metadata supplied by the sample provider and were not determined by assay-based typing.

With respect to this clone: Its target antigen remains unknown. No qualities accompany the bases; no much larger clone lies one base away.

TCRbeta CDR3 regions were amplified from genomic DNA using the immunoSEQ Assay, a bias-controlled multiplex PCR. The published analysis was carried out like this. The number of nucleated cells in each sample was estimated by amplification of reference gene primers within the assay. To quantify the absolute abundance of each unique TCRbeta CDR3 rearrangement, sequence reads were collapsed and filtered. For each sample, productive Simpson clonality was calculated by taking the square root of Simpson's diversity index across productive rearrangements. Sourced from immuneACCESS, this table was stored by TCRdb with only in-frame sequences that have V and J called. A share of the clones is absent; for the studies checked, an unresolved V gene accounts for under half, and the remainder has no known explanation. The DNA was the basis for D and trimming; V, J and clone size are from that table. This sample comprises about 160,000 clones, approximately 80% of them detected only once. Under 9% of the sample comes from the top ten.

Paper-wide results and their limitations: How much clinical and demographic metadata was included differed by source and by participant, and the metadata was provided uncurated.

One collaborating source in Seattle enrolled patients during active infection and followed them longitudinally through the course of disease. The collaborating institutions used their own protocols to collect whole blood in K2EDTA tubes. For TCRbeta analysis, collaborators shipped samples as frozen whole blood, isolated PBMCs, or DNA extracted from either of those sample types. According to the germline V gene, CDR1 reads ENHRY and CDR2 reads SYGVKD. V drops 8 bases and J drops 4 bases, leaving 19 bases in between. The CDR3, from cysteine to phenylalanine, totals 15 residues. The entry retains the CDR3 DNA only, 45 bases that are in frame from base 1.

This TCR was recovered from a woman between 40 and 55 years old with COVID-19, enrolled during active disease. The sequence joins TRBV10-3 to TRBJ2-3; the D segment could be TRBD1, given 5 matching bases. The sequenced sample was peripheral blood. The DNA sequence is TGTGCCATCGGTTGGGGCTCTAGGGGCCCAGATACGCAGTATTTT. Its protein reads: CAIGWGSRGPDTQYF.